This TCR beta chain was identified in a study of blood T cells in healthy people across ages. For the second PCR, which ran for roughly 7 to 11 cycles, a sample-barcoded 5' primer and a J-beta primer mix were used. Using its own MiXCR run on the 5' RACE reads, TCRdb lists one record per CDR3 protein. The sample consists of 650,000 to 900,000 distinct CDR3 sequences, approximately 67% of them appearing once. As to this clonotype: One end of the junction varies from germline; a read error may be responsible.

Germline V gene sequence: CDR1 SSHAT, CDR2 FNYEAQ (reference sequence). This CDR3 is built from 16 residues. Specimen: blood. The chain is built from TRBV7-7 and TRBJ2-2; the match to TRBD2 covers 12 bases. This receptor was taken from a man younger than 40 in good health. The CDR3 reads CASSPTSGGLFGELFF. CDR3 sequence (DNA): TGTGCTAGCAGCCCTACTAGCGGGGGGCTCTTCGGGGAGCTGTTTTTT.